The 15 T cell receptor beta chains reported below all come from one sample, sequenced in a study of blood T cells in healthy people across ages. The authors ran a second PCR of about 7 to 11 cycles using a sample-barcoded 5' primer and a J-beta primer mix. MiXCR, run by TCRdb on the 5' RACE reads, gives a single entry per CDR3 protein. The repertoire holds roughly 1,800,000 distinct CDR3 sequences, with approximately 50% as singletons. The sequenced sample was blood. The receptor source for this set is a middle-aged woman in good health.

This chain connects TRBV29-1 to TRBJ2-7; D gene uncertain. The DNA matches TRBJ2-5 better at its end, which makes the J call doubtful. The V gene's germline CDR1 is SQVTM and CDR2 ANQGSEA. CDR3 length: 13 amino acids. The CDR3 region has the DNA TGCAGCTTCCAACTGGTGGTGGGGGAGACCCAGTACTTC. This codes for CSFQLVVGETQYF.

This clonotype came up a few times. This chain uses TRBV20-1 with TRBJ2-7, with D tentatively TRBD2 (5 bases). The V end was cut by 5 bases, the J end by 0 bases, with 14 bases between. Germline values: CDR1 DFQATT, CDR2 SNEGSKA (reference sequence). The CDR3 is 14 amino acids. CDR3 residues: CSALKRWSSYEQYF. CDR3 sequence (DNA): TGCAGTGCTCTGAAGCGGTGGAGCTCCTACGAGCAGTACTTC.

DNA for the CDR3: TGCAGTGCTAGCACGGGACTAGGGGATTCAGATACGCAGTATTTT. Amino acid sequence: CSASTGLGDSDTQYF. The rearrangement uses TRBV20-1 and TRBJ2-3, with TRBD2 identical over 8 bases. The V gene end was trimmed by 3 bases and the J gene end by 4 bases; junction bases not matched to a gene: 9. This CDR3 is 15 amino acids long. The germline CDR1 and CDR2 sequences are DFQATT and SNEGSKA (reference sequence).

V is TRBV10-1 and J is TRBJ2-5, with a possible D match to TRBD1 (6 bases). Deletions cut 4 bases from V and 5 bases from J, with 14 bases between. The CDR3 extends over 14 amino acids. CDR1 and CDR2 (germline): WNHNN, SYGVQD (reference sequence). CDR3 loop: CASSGTGSRETQYF. The CDR3 DNA reads as TGCGCCAGCAGTGGAACAGGGTCCAGGGAGACCCAGTACTTC.

For the CDR3, the DNA is TGTGCCATCAGTCCAAGTGGGACTCAGCCCCAGCATTTT. The encoded protein is CAISPSGTQPQHF. The gene calls are TRBV10-3 and TRBJ1-5, with D possibly being TRBD1 (5 bases). Looked up from germline, CDR1 is ENHRY and CDR2 is SYGVKD. This CDR3 is 13 amino acids long. Trimming removed 5 bases from V and 6 bases from J, with 11 bases in between.

CDR3 sequence: CSANEASNEQFF. The CDR3, as DNA: TGCAGTGCGAACGAAGCTTCCAATGAGCAGTTCTTC. The J gene is TRBJ2-1, the V gene TRBV20-1; D is undetermined. Per germline, CDR1 DFQATT and CDR2 SNEGSKA (reference sequence). Trimming pared 6 bases from V and 6 bases from J, leaving 12 bases between. This CDR3 comprises 12 residues.

The chain is built from TRBV11-2 and TRBJ2-7, with D possibly being TRBD2 (5 bases). The J call is uncertain, as TRBJ2-5 better fits the DNA end. The CDR3 is made up of 16 amino acids. Germline values: CDR1 SGHAT, CDR2 FQNNGV. CDR3 residues: CASSPVTEGGGETQYF. CDR3 DNA: TGTGCCAGCAGCCCCGTTACGGAAGGAGGAGGAGAGACCCAGTACTTC.

The V call is TRBV9, the J call TRBJ2-5; 12 nucleotides line up with TRBD2. This CDR3 has 17 residues. The germline V gene encodes CDR1 SGDLS and CDR2 YYNGEE. V lost 0 bases, J lost 0 bases, and 3 bases stayed unmatched. In DNA form, the CDR3 reads TGTGCCAGCAGCGTAGGACTAGCGGGGGCGTACCAAGAGACCCAGTACTTC. Protein: CASSVGLAGAYQETQYF. The full variable domain, in which reference TRBV9 and TRBJ2-5 provide the parts outside the CDR3, is DSGVTQTPKHLITATGQRVTLRCSPRSGDLSVYWYQQSLDQGLQFLIQYYNGEERAKGNILERFSAQQFPDLHSELNLSSLELGDSALYFCASSVGLAGAYQETQYFGPGTRLLVL.

The CDR3 nucleotides read TGCGCCAGCAGCTTATTTGCGGGCCAAGAGACCCAGTACTTC. Protein product: CASSLFAGQETQYF. V is TRBV5-1 and J is TRBJ2-5; TRBD2 might be the D (5 bases). Deletions cut 2 bases from V and 1 base from J, with 9 bases between. CDR3 length equals 14 residues. The germline V gene has CDR1 SGHRS and CDR2 YFSETQ.

The V call is TRBV7-9, the J call TRBJ1-5; no clear D gene. With 7 bases removed from V and 8 bases from J, the gap between germline ends came to 12 bases. Germline CDR1 SEHNR, CDR2 FQNEAQ (reference sequence). CDR3 length: 12 residues. The CDR3 coding sequence is TGTGCCAGCACCATAGAGGGAAAGCCCCAGCATTTT. Its translation: CASTIEGKPQHF.

A remark on this clonotype: A read error may explain this, as a much larger clone is one base away. This rearrangement joins TRBV7-2 to TRBJ1-2; tentative D call: TRBD1 (6 bases). Trimming took 5 bases from V and 8 from J, leaving 27 bases between them. The CDR3 is 17 amino acids. The germline gives CDR1 SGHTA, CDR2 FQGNSA. The CDR3 region is CASSKLRSGATLLGYTF. CDR3 nucleotides: TGTGCCAGCAGCAAACTGAGGTCAGGGGCCACTCTTCTGGGCTACACCTTC.

This clonotype was seen many times. The V call is TRBV29-1, the J call TRBJ2-1, with D tentatively TRBD1 (6 bases). Deletions cut 5 bases from V and 4 bases from J, with 12 bases between. The CDR3 loop spans 13 amino acids. Germline V CDR1 and CDR2: SQVTM, ANQGSEA. The DNA of the CDR3 is TGCAGCGTTACCGGGACAACTTACAATGAGCAGTTCTTC. Translating it yields CSVTGTTYNEQFF.

With regard to this clonotype: This may come from a read error, since a much larger clone is one base off. The chain employs TRBV15 and TRBJ2-5; D gene uncertain. The CDR3 has 15 residues. The V gene's germline CDR1 is LNHNV and CDR2 YYDKDF (reference sequence). The CDR3 sequence is CAASRDLSAQETQYF. The CDR3 DNA is TGTGCCGCCAGCAGAGATCTGTCGGCACAAGAGACCCAGTACTTC.

The chain joins TRBV14 to TRBJ2-4; 7 bases agree with TRBD2. Germline assignment: CDR1 SGHDN and CDR2 FVKESK. The CDR3 spans 14 residues. Trimming removed 9 bases from V and 0 bases from J; junction bases left unmatched: 5. The CDR3 nucleotides are TGTGCCAGGGGGGGGACGTCAGCCAAAAACATTCAGTACTTC. This codes for CARGGTSAKNIQYF.

V is TRBV5-1 and J is TRBJ2-1; 9 positions match TRBD1. CDR1 SGHRS and CDR2 YFSETQ come from the germline V gene. The junction had 7 bases not matched to a gene; V was cut back by 0 bases and J by 6 bases. This CDR3 is 16 amino acids long. CDR3 protein: CASSLARTGVVNEQFF. The CDR3 DNA reads as TGCGCCAGCAGCTTGGCCCGGACAGGGGTGGTCAATGAGCAGTTCTTC. Combining the CDR3 with reference TRBV5-1 and TRBJ2-1 gives the whole variable domain KAGVTQTPRYLIKTRGQQVTLSCSPISGHRSVSWYQQTPGQGLQFLFEYFSETQRNKGNFPGRFSGRQFSNSRSEMNVSTLELGDSALYLCASSLARTGVVNEQFFGPGTRLTVL.